This TCR beta chain was identified in a study of shared clonotypes between healthy human individuals. Whole-study results and caveats: Only blood was sampled; tissue repertoires likely differ.

CD45RO-negative CD8 cells positively selected for CCR7 made up the naive population, which excluded terminally differentiated effector memory CD45RA+ cells. Original methodology: ImmunoSEQ sequences covered only the junction and lacked quality scores; filtering therefore differed. Repertoires were generated with immunoSEQ multiplex PCR, while TCRdb's copy carries only in-frame clones and drops some. D and trimming were read from the DNA, whereas the V and J calls and clone size are those reported in that table. The sample yields 1.5 million to 2.5 million clones, about 94% seen once. Concerning this clone: Its matching antigen is unknown.

Looked up from germline, CDR1 is SGHNT and CDR2 is YYREEE (reference sequence). The CDR3 has 12 residues. Trimming removed 5 bases at V and 0 bases at J, with 4 bases between. This chain joins TRBV5-4 and TRBJ2-3, with D uncertain. The TCR sequence derives from a man aged 18 to 30 in good health. Sequencing used naive CD8+ T cells sorted from blood. CDR3 nucleotides: TGTGCCAGCAGGCCTAGCACAGATACGCAGTATTTT. Translating gives CASRPSTDTQYF.